The sequence of this T cell receptor beta chain was determined in a study of Graves' ophthalmopathy and Graves' hyperthyroidism. There are many counts of this clonotype. Its antigen is not known. General observations from the study: Classification of ophthalmopathy versus stable hyperthyroidism by a 13-signature model yielded 85% to 90% sensitivity and just under 83% specificity.

CDR1 and CDR2 (germline): LGHDT, YNNKEL (reference sequence). CDR3 length: 13 amino acids. V was shortened by 1 base and J by 3 bases, with 7 bases between the two germline ends. RNA transcripts were the template, and TCR beta CDR3 regions were amplified from them. HTBI primers were used in a first-round RT-PCR, which preceded a second-round multiplex PCR. TCRdb fed the multiplex PCR reads into MiXCR, producing one record per CDR3 protein. The sample records some 210,000 distinct CDR3 sequences, roughly 27% being singletons. The chain is built from TRBV3-1 and TRBJ2-7; no reliable D call. Material for sequencing was peripheral blood. The receptor was derived from a middle-aged man with Graves' ophthalmopathy. DNA of the CDR3: TGTGCCAGCAGCCAAGCCGACGGCTACGAGCAGTACTTC. Encoded protein: CASSQADGYEQYF.